The 21 T cell receptor beta chains below were found in one sample sequenced in a study of beta chain features in type 1 diabetes. The investigators reverse transcribed all of the isolated RNA, so they sequenced expressed TCRB transcripts. Here immunoSEQ multiplex PCR was the method, and the copy in TCRdb shows in-frame clones only, minus some. The data show about 400,000 clones, with 10% to 15% seen just once and 0.017% held by the top ten. Sequenced material: naive CD4+ T cells from blood. Receptors were obtained from a man aged 18 to 30 in good health.

The chain links TRBV5-1 to TRBJ1-1; D perhaps matches TRBD1 (5 bases). Germline assignment: CDR1 SGHRS and CDR2 YFSETQ. This CDR3 spans 13 amino acids. V was shortened by 4 bases and J by 1 base, with 8 bases between the two germline ends. The CDR3 reads CASSAGQNTEAFF. CDR3 nucleotides: TGCGCCAGCAGCGCTGGACAGAACACTGAAGCTTTCTTT.

This rearrangement joins TRBV7-9 to TRBJ2-1; the D gene is possibly TRBD1 (6 bases). The germline gives CDR1 SEHNR, CDR2 FQNEAQ (reference sequence). The CDR3 consists of 15 residues. V gave up 5 bases and J gave up 1 base, with 12 bases separating them. For the CDR3, the DNA is TGTGCCAGCAGCCAACCAGGGGTTTCCTACAATGAGCAGTTCTTC. It codes for CASSQPGVSYNEQFF.

This clone was recorded a few times. The chain employs TRBV9 and TRBJ2-2; a weak D match, TRBD2 (6 bases). This CDR3 has 15 residues. The V gene lost 0 bases and the J gene lost 5 bases, with 11 bases spanning the gap. CDR1 and CDR2 (germline): SGDLS, YYNGEE. The chain's CDR3 is CASSVGRVGTGELFF. CDR3 DNA: TGTGCCAGCAGCGTAGGGAGGGTAGGGACCGGGGAGCTGTTTTTT. Combining the CDR3 with reference TRBV9 and TRBJ2-2 gives the whole variable domain DSGVTQTPKHLITATGQRVTLRCSPRSGDLSVYWYQQSLDQGLQFLIQYYNGEERAKGNILERFSAQQFPDLHSELNLSSLELGDSALYFCASSVGRVGTGELFFGEGSRLTVL.

This clone appeared a few times. The rearrangement links TRBV9 to TRBJ2-3; TRBD2 agrees at 7 bases. CDR3 length: 14 residues. The V gene end was trimmed by 0 bases and the J gene end by 14 bases; junction bases not matched to a gene: 12. CDR1 and CDR2 from the germline V gene are SGDLS and YYNGEE. The CDR3 region has the DNA TGTGCCAGCAGCGTAGTATCCCAGCGGGGCGCCCTGTATTTT. Translating it yields CASSVVSQRGALYF.

V gene TRBV28 combines with J gene TRBJ2-1, with 9 nucleotides matching TRBD1. The CDR3 sequence is 15 residues long. The V segment lost 3 bases and the J segment 8 bases; nucleotides outside the gene matches: 8. Germline values: CDR1 MDHEN, CDR2 SYDVKM. The CDR3 sequence: CASSLYRDRAHEQFF. CDR3 nucleotide sequence: TGTGCCAGCAGTTTGTATCGGGACAGGGCCCATGAGCAGTTCTTC.

This clone was observed a few times. The chain carries TRBV29-1 and TRBJ2-2; D may be TRBD2 (6 bases). Trimming pared 1 base from V and 1 base from J, leaving 7 bases between. Germline CDR1 reads SQVTM; CDR2 reads ANQGSEA. This CDR3 comprises 14 residues. CDR3 protein: CSVEVGGNTGELFF. The CDR3 coding sequence is TGCAGCGTTGAAGTCGGGGGGAACACCGGGGAGCTGTTTTTT.

V usage is TRBV28 and J usage is TRBJ1-2; 7 nucleotides line up with TRBD1. V shed 6 bases, J shed 3 bases, and the junction held 7 bases outside the gene matches. The germline V gene encodes CDR1 MDHEN and CDR2 SYDVKM. The CDR3 contains 14 residues. The CDR3 sequence: CASRPGQSHYGYTF. The CDR3 DNA is TGTGCCAGCAGACCGGGACAGTCCCACTATGGCTACACCTTC.

This clone appeared a few times. The chain employs TRBV5-4 and TRBJ2-5; D possibly corresponds to TRBD2 (6 bases). The germline gives CDR1 SGHNT, CDR2 YYREEE (reference sequence). The germline V and J ends were trimmed by 7 bases and 2 bases, with 15 bases remaining between them. CDR3 length: 14 residues. Here the CDR3 reads CASGPAGRQETQYF. As DNA, the CDR3 is TGTGCCAGCGGGCCAGCGGGTCGACAAGAGACCCAGTACTTC.

The V call is TRBV28, the J call TRBJ1-4, with D unresolved. Germline values: CDR1 MDHEN, CDR2 SYDVKM. V lost 2 bases and J lost 8, with 18 bases in between. CDR3 length equals 16 residues. This CDR3 is CASSLGDKLFDEKLFF. The CDR3 DNA reads TGTGCCAGCAGTTTAGGCGACAAGCTATTCGACGAAAAACTGTTTTTT.

The chain employs TRBV7-3 and TRBJ2-1; TRBD2 aligns across 9 bases. The length of the CDR3 is 16 residues. The germline V gene has CDR1 SGHTA and CDR2 FQGTGA. Losses at the gene ends were 2 bases for V and 4 bases for J; bases not matched to a gene: 6. The CDR3 region is CASSLLAGGKYNEQFF. CDR3 DNA sequence: TGTGCCAGCAGCTTACTGGCGGGAGGGAAGTACAATGAGCAGTTCTTC. The complete variable domain, with remaining parts taken from reference TRBV7-3 and TRBJ2-1, reads GAGVSQTPSNKVTEKGKYVELRCDPISGHTALYWYRQSLGQGPEFLIYFQGTGAADDSGLPNDRFFAVRPEGSVSTLKIQRTERGDSAVYLCASSLLAGGKYNEQFFGPGTRLTVL.

The V and J genes are TRBV9 and TRBJ2-1, with unresolved D. The CDR3 is 13 residues long. The V gene lost 4 bases and the J gene lost 0 bases, with 5 bases spanning the gap. Germline assignment: CDR1 SGDLS and CDR2 YYNGEE. The CDR3 region has the DNA TGTGCCAGCAGCCCCCGCTCCTACAATGAGCAGTTCTTC. This sequence encodes CASSPRSYNEQFF.

This clone has just a few counts. The genes are TRBV30 and TRBJ2-5; D might be TRBD2 (7 bases). The CDR3 spans 14 residues. V dropped 3 bases and J dropped 5 bases, with 16 bases sitting between them. Germline V gene lookup returns CDR1 GTSNPN and CDR2 SVGIG (reference sequence). CDR3 protein: CAWRGGPVGETQYF. The DNA for the CDR3 is TGTGCCTGGAGGGGGGGGCCGGTTGGTGAGACCCAGTACTTC.

This chain joins TRBV30 and TRBJ1-2, with D possibly being TRBD1 (6 bases). The CDR3 extends over 13 amino acids. Germline lookup yields CDR1 GTSNPN and CDR2 SVGIG (reference sequence). V gave up 3 bases and J gave up 9 bases, with 17 bases separating them. The CDR3: CAWRSMGALSYTF. The CDR3 bases are TGTGCCTGGAGGTCTATGGGGGCGCTGAGCTACACCTTC.

This clone showed up just a few times. This rearrangement joins TRBV9 to TRBJ2-1, with TRBD1 identical over 7 bases. Per germline, CDR1 SGDLS and CDR2 YYNGEE. The CDR3 is made up of 15 amino acids. The ends lost 0 bases at V and 8 bases at J; junction bases unmatched: 8. The CDR3 spells CASSVGLRGSDEQFF. CDR3 in DNA: TGTGCCAGCAGCGTAGGTCTCAGGGGGAGTGATGAGCAGTTCTTC.

In this sample, this clone turned up a few times. The V and J genes are TRBV25-1 and TRBJ2-6; no definite D call. This CDR3 has 13 amino acids. Looked up from germline, CDR1 is MGHDK and CDR2 is SYGVNS. With 6 bases removed from V and 0 bases from J, the gap between germline ends came to 3 bases. The CDR3 sequence: CASRSSGANVLTF. The CDR3 DNA follows: TGTGCCAGCAGGAGCTCTGGGGCCAACGTCCTGACTTTC.

In its sample, this clone was seen a few times. Other DNA sequences in this sample translate to the same CDR3. V is TRBV7-8 and J is TRBJ2-7; TRBD2 agrees at 7 bases. Germline assignment: CDR1 SGHVS and CDR2 FQNEAQ. The CDR3 runs to 14 residues. The V segment lost 5 bases and the J segment 3 bases; nucleotides outside the gene matches: 7. CDR3 nucleotide sequence: TGTGCCAGCAGCCTCAGCGGGGTAGGCTACGAGCAGTACTTC. It encodes CASSLSGVGYEQYF.

This clone was found a few times. This chain connects TRBV4-3 to TRBJ2-1; possibly TRBD2 for D (7 bases). The CDR3 covers 14 residues. Per germline, CDR1 LGHNA and CDR2 YSLEER. Trimming cost V 2 bases and J 7 bases, with 12 bases left between them. Here the CDR3 reads CASSQRGGLNEQFF. As DNA, the CDR3 is TGCGCCAGCAGCCAAAGGGGGGGTTTGAATGAGCAGTTCTTC.

The chain links TRBV6-5 to TRBJ2-7; D not resolved. This CDR3 region has 11 residues. The V and J ends lost 4 bases and 4 bases respectively, with 5 bases between them. CDR1 is MNHEY and CDR2 is SVGAGI in the germline V gene. CDR3 sequence: CASSSHYEQYF. The CDR3 nucleotides read TGTGCCAGCAGTTCCCATTACGAGCAGTACTTC.

This clone was seen a handful of times. V usage is TRBV7-2 and J usage is TRBJ2-7; a weak D match, TRBD2 (7 bases). V was shortened by 2 bases and J by 4 bases, with 15 bases between the two germline ends. Germline lookup yields CDR1 SGHTA and CDR2 FQGNSA. This CDR3 has 15 amino acids. The CDR3 here is CASSLRGGMEYEQYF. CDR3 bases: TGTGCCAGCAGCTTAAGGGGGGGGATGGAGTACGAGCAGTACTTC.

The chain couples TRBV7-9 to TRBJ2-1; 11 bases align to TRBD2. Germline-derived CDR1 and CDR2 are SEHNR and FQNEAQ (reference sequence). J lost 4 bases, V lost 5 bases, and 4 bases had no gene match. This CDR3 spans 15 amino acids. The CDR3 sequence is CASSAGLAVYNEQFF. Written as DNA, the CDR3 is TGTGCCAGCAGCGCGGGACTAGCGGTTTACAATGAGCAGTTCTTC.

This clone was picked up a small number of times. Here the CDR3 DNA reads TGCGCCACCCAGGGACAGATCTCGTTTACTTCCTACGAGCAGTACTTC. It encodes CATQGQISFTSYEQYF. This chain uses TRBV10-2 with TRBJ2-7, with 7 bases aligning to TRBD1. CDR1 is WSHSY and CDR2 is SAAADI in the germline V gene. The CDR3 covers 16 residues. J gave up 1 base and V 10 bases, and 16 bases lay outside the gene matches.